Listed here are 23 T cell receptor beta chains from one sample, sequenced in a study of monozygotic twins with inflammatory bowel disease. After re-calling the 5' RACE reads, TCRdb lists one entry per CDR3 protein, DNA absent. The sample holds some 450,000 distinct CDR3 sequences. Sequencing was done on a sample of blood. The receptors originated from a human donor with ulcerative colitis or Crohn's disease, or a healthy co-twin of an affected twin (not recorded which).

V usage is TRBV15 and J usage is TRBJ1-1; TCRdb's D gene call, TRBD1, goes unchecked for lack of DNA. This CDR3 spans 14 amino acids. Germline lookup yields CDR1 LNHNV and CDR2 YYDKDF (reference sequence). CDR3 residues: CATSVERGNTEAFF.

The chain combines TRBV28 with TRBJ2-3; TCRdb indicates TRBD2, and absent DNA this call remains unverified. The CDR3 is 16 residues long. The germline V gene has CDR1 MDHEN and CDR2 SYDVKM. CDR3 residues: CASSHPMGLFGDTQYF.

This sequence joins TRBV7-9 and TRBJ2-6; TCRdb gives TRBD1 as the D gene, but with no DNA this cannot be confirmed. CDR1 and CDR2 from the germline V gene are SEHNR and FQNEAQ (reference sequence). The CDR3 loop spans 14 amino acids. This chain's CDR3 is CASSLEGEVNVLTF.

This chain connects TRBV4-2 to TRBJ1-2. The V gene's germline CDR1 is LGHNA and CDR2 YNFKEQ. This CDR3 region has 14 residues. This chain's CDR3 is CASSQEWAQRGYTF.

The CDR3 sequence is CSARDSGEANEKLFF. J is TRBJ1-4 and V is TRBV20-1. In germline, CDR1 is DFQATT, CDR2 SNEGSKA (reference sequence). This CDR3 region has 15 residues.

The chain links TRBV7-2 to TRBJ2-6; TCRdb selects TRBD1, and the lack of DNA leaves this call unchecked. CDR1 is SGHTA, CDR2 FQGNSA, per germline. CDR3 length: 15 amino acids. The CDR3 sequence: CASRNRGSGANVLTF.

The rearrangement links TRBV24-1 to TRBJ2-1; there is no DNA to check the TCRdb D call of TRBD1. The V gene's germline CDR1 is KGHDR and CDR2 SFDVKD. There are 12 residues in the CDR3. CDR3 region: CASAGDHNEQFF.

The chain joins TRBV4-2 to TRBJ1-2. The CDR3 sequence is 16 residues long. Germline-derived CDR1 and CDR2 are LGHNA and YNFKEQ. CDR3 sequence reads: CASSQDSPGTYYGYTF.

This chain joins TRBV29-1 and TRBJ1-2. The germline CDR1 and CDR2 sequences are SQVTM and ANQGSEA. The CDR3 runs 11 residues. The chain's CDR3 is CSVRTNYGYTF. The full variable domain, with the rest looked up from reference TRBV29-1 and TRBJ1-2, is SAVISQKPSRDICQRGTSLTIQCQVDSQVTMMFWYRQQPGQSLTLIATANQGSEATYESGFVIDKFPISRPNLTFSTLTVSNMSPEDSSIYLCSVRTNYGYTFGSGTRLTVV.

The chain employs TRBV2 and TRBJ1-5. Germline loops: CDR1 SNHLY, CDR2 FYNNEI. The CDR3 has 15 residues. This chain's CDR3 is CASSDFSRDNQPQHF.

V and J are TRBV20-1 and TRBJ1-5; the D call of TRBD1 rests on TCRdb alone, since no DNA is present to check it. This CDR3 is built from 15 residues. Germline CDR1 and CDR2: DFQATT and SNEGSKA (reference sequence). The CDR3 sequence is CSARPQGHGSQPQHF.

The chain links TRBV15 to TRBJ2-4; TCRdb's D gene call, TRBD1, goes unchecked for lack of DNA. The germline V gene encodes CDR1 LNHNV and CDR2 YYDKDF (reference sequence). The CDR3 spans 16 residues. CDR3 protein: CATSVDREMGGYIQYF.

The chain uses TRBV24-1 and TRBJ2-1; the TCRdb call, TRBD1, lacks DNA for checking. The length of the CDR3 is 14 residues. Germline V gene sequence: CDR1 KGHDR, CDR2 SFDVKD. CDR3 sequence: CATSDRTGLGEQFF.

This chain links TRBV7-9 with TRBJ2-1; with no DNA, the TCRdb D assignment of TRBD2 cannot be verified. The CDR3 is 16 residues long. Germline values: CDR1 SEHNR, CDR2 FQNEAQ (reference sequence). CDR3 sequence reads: CASSSPWEGVNNEQFF.

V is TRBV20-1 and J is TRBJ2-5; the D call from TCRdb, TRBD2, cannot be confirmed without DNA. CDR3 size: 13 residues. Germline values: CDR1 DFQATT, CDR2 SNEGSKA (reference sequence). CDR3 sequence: CSAPGLKGETQYF.

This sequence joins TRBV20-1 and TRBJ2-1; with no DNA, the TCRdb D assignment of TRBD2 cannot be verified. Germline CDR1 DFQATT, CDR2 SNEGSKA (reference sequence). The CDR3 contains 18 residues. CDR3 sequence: CSARVLGLAGGRVNEQFF.

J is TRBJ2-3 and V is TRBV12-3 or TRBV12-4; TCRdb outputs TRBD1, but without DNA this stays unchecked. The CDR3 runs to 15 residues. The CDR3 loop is CASVRGGDSGHTQYF.

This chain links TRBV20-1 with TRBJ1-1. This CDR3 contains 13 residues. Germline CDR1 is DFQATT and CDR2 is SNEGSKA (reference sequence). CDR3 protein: CSAWAQLGTEAFF.

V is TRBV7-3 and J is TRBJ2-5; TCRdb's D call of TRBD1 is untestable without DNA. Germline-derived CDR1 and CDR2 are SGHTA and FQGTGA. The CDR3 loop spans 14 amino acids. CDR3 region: CASSSRGRTETQYF. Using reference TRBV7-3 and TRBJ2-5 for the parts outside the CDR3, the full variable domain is GAGVSQTPSNKVTEKGKYVELRCDPISGHTALYWYRQSLGQGPEFLIYFQGTGAADDSGLPNDRFFAVRPEGSVSTLKIQRTERGDSAVYLCASSSRGRTETQYFGPGTRLLVL.

The CDR3 region is CASSNKGTGELFF. The chain links TRBV7-2 to TRBJ2-2; TCRdb lists TRBD1, though no DNA is available to test this call. This CDR3 spans 13 amino acids. CDR1 and CDR2 from the germline V gene are SGHTA and FQGNSA. The whole variable domain, remainder taken from reference TRBV7-2 and TRBJ2-2, is GAGVSQSPSNKVTEKGKDVELRCDPISGHTALYWYRQSLGQGLEFLIYFQGNSAPDKSGLPSDRFSAERTGGSVSTLTIQRTQQEDSAVYLCASSNKGTGELFFGEGSRLTVL.

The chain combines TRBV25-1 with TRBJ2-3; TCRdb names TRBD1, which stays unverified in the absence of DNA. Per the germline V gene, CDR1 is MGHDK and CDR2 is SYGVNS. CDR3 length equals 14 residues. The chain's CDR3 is CASSEWGPTDTQYF. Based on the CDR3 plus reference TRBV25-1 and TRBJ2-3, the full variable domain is EADIYQTPRYLVIGTGKKITLECSQTMGHDKMYWYQQDPGMELHLIHYSYGVNSTEKGDLSSESTVSRIRTEHFPLTLESARPSHTSQYLCASSEWGPTDTQYFGPGTRLTVL.

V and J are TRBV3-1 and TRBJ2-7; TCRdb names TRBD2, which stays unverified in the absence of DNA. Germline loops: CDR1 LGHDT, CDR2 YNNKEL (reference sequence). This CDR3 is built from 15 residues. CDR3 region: CASSQKGTSSYEQYF.

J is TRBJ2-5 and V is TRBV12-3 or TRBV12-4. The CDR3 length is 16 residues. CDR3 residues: CASSLAPRLAGETQYF.